This entry lists 18 T cell receptor beta chains sequenced from one sample in a study of CD8+ T cells in alopecia areata. Extracted RNA was reverse transcribed into cDNA, the sequencing template. Here immunoSEQ multiplex PCR was the method, and the copy in TCRdb shows in-frame clones only, minus some. The data hold roughly 120,000 clones, with 35% to 40% observed a single time. Sequencing input: CD4+ T cells sorted from blood. These receptors originate from a human donor with alopecia areata.

This clone was found a few times. The chain carries TRBV28 and TRBJ2-7; D not resolved. V was trimmed by 5 bases and J by 7 bases, leaving 6 bases between them. CDR1 is MDHEN and CDR2 is SYDVKM in the germline V gene. The CDR3 runs to 10 residues. CDR3 region: CASSRLEQYF. The CDR3 DNA follows: TGTGCCAGCAGTCGGCTTGAGCAGTACTTC. The full variable domain, its missing parts supplied by reference TRBV28 and TRBJ2-7, is DVKVTQSSRYLVKRTGEKVFLECVQDMDHENMFWYRQDPGLGLRLIYFSYDVKMKEKGDIPEGYSVSREKKERFSLILESASTNQTSMYLCASSRLEQYFGPGTRLTVT.

V is TRBV28 and J is TRBJ2-7, with 7 positions matching TRBD2. The trim removed 5 bases at V and 5 bases at J, leaving 9 bases unmatched. The CDR3 is 14 residues long. CDR1 is MDHEN, CDR2 SYDVKM, per germline. The CDR3 bases are TGTGCCAGCAGTATTTCCGGCGGGAGCAACGAGCAGTACTTC. Protein sequence: CASSISGGSNEQYF.

A few counts support this clone. The chain has TRBV6-5 and TRBJ1-1; possibly TRBD1 for D (5 bases). The ends were cut back, 6 bases at V and 2 bases at J, with 16 bases in the middle. The CDR3 has 15 amino acids. Germline V gene lookup returns CDR1 MNHEY and CDR2 SVGAGI. CDR3: CASSYPGRDNTEAFF. In nucleotides, the CDR3 is TGTGCCAGCAGCTACCCCGGCAGGGACAACACTGAAGCTTTCTTT.

This clone showed up just a few times. V gene TRBV29-1 combines with J gene TRBJ2-3; D gene unclear. Trimming shortened V by 7 bases and J by 2 bases, and 13 bases separated the two germline ends. The CDR3 has 13 residues. Germline CDR1 and CDR2: SQVTM and ANQGSEA. CDR3 sequence: CSATRFDTDTQYF. CDR3 in DNA: TGCAGCGCGACCCGTTTTGACACAGATACGCAGTATTTT.

The chain is built from TRBV5-6 and TRBJ2-1; 7 bases are shared with TRBD2. The CDR3 contains 16 residues. Trimming removed 0 bases from V and 3 bases from J; junction bases left unmatched: 6. Looked up from germline, CDR1 is SGHDT and CDR2 is YYEEEE. The CDR3: CASSLEPSGHYNEQFF. The DNA for the CDR3 is TGTGCCAGCAGCTTGGAGCCTAGCGGCCACTACAATGAGCAGTTCTTC.

The rearrangement uses TRBV30 and TRBJ1-2, with D possibly being TRBD1 (5 bases). CDR1 GTSNPN and CDR2 SVGIG come from the germline V gene (reference sequence). The V end was cut by 1 base, the J end by 5 bases, with 14 bases between. The CDR3 is made up of 14 amino acids. The CDR3 spells CAWSALGGMYGYTF. The CDR3 coding sequence is TGTGCCTGGAGTGCACTGGGGGGTATGTATGGCTACACCTTC.

The chain's CDR3 is CATSRGVGLASNQPQHF. CDR3 sequence (DNA): TGTGCCACCAGCAGAGGAGTGGGCTTGGCGAGCAATCAGCCCCAGCATTTT. This sequence joins TRBV15 and TRBJ1-5; no clear D. Germline CDR1 LNHNV, CDR2 YYDKDF (reference sequence). Trimming stripped 1 base from V and 1 base from J, with 14 bases between. CDR3 length: 17 residues.

This clone appeared many times. This chain uses TRBV2 with TRBJ2-3; D gene unclear. V was clipped by 4 bases and J by 2 bases, with 7 bases between them. Germline V gene lookup returns CDR1 SNHLY and CDR2 FYNNEI. The CDR3 is 13 residues long. The CDR3 loop is CASSAPFTDTQYF. CDR3 coding DNA: TGTGCCAGCAGTGCCCCCTTCACAGATACGCAGTATTTT.

V is TRBV4-1 and J is TRBJ2-7; D not certain. The ends were cut back, 2 bases at V and 5 bases at J, with 19 bases in the middle. Germline CDR1 and CDR2: MGHRA and YSYEKL. The CDR3 spans 16 residues. The CDR3 DNA follows: TGCGCCAGCAGCCAATTAGGTCTCCTTGGGTTCAACGAGCAGTACTTC. As protein: CASSQLGLLGFNEQYF.

J is TRBJ2-3 and V is TRBV7-6; either TRBD1 or TRBD2 may fit D (5 bases each). The CDR3 consists of 14 residues. Germline CDR1 reads SGHVS; CDR2 reads FNYEAQ. V was shortened by 2 bases and J by 4 bases, with 10 bases between the two germline ends. CDR3 sequence (DNA): TGTGCCAGCAGCTTATCCCTGGGGGCAGATACGCAGTATTTT. Translating it yields CASSLSLGADTQYF.

This clone appeared a few times. The V gene is TRBV30, the J gene TRBJ1-2, with a possible D match to TRBD1 (6 bases). Germline V gives CDR1 GTSNPN, CDR2 SVGIG (reference sequence). The V gene lost 3 bases and the J gene lost 3 bases, with 17 bases spanning the gap. The CDR3 covers 15 residues. This CDR3 is CAWSVSRRGYYGYTF. CDR3 DNA: TGTGCCTGGAGCGTGTCTCGAAGGGGGTACTATGGCTACACCTTC. The variable domain in full, completed from reference TRBV30 and TRBJ1-2, reads SQTIHQWPATLVQPVGSPLSLECTVEGTSNPNLYWYRQAAGRGLQLLFYSVGIGQISSEVPQNLSASRPQDRQFILSSKKLLLSDSGFYLCAWSVSRRGYYGYTFGSGTRLTVV.

This rearrangement joins TRBV29-1 to TRBJ1-5, with 7 nucleotides matching TRBD1. The CDR3 runs 14 residues. Germline values: CDR1 SQVTM, CDR2 ANQGSEA. The trim removed 6 bases at V and 2 bases at J, leaving 7 bases unmatched. The chain's CDR3 is CSVLDRVGNQPQHF. CDR3 in DNA: TGCAGCGTCCTCGACAGGGTGGGCAATCAGCCCCAGCATTTT.

The genes are TRBV5-1 and TRBJ2-7; D possibly corresponds to TRBD2 (6 bases). The CDR3 consists of 15 residues. Germline V gene data show CDR1 as SGHRS and CDR2 as YFSETQ. Trimming pared 2 bases from V and 1 base from J, leaving 13 bases between. The CDR3 sequence: CASSFLGGVSYEQYF. The CDR3 nucleotides read TGCGCCAGCAGCTTTTTGGGGGGAGTGTCCTACGAGCAGTACTTC.

The CDR3 coding sequence is TGTGCCAGCATCGTAGGTGGCAGTAACTATGGCTACACCTTC. Translated, it gives CASIVGGSNYGYTF. This chain links TRBV6-6 with TRBJ1-2, with unresolved D. The CDR3 sequence is 14 residues long. The V end was cut by 7 bases, the J end by 1 base, with 13 bases between. Per germline, CDR1 MNHNY and CDR2 SVGAGI (reference sequence).

This clone was counted a few times. V and J are TRBV29-1 and TRBJ1-2; 7 bases line up with TRBD1. The junction had 4 bases not matched to a gene; V was cut back by 5 bases and J by 4 bases. CDR1 is SQVTM, CDR2 ANQGSEA, per germline. The CDR3 consists of 12 residues. As DNA, the CDR3 is TGCAGCGTTCTCACAGGGGTCTATGGCTACACCTTC. Protein product: CSVLTGVYGYTF. Full variable domain (remainder filled in from reference TRBV29-1 and TRBJ1-2): SAVISQKPSRDICQRGTSLTIQCQVDSQVTMMFWYRQQPGQSLTLIATANQGSEATYESGFVIDKFPISRPNLTFSTLTVSNMSPEDSSIYLCSVLTGVYGYTFGSGTRLTVV.

This chain connects TRBV5-1 to TRBJ2-3; 10 bases are a match to TRBD2. Trimming cost V 4 bases and J 3 bases; bases outside gene matches: 8. The CDR3 covers 16 residues. The germline CDR1 and CDR2 sequences are SGHRS and YFSETQ. The CDR3 DNA follows: TGCGCCAGCAGCGCCACGCTAGCGGGAGCTACAGATACGCAGTATTTT. It is translated as CASSATLAGATDTQYF.

This clone was recorded a few times. This chain joins TRBV4-2 and TRBJ2-7, with D uncertain. V dropped 0 bases and J dropped 4 bases, with 10 bases sitting between them. Germline CDR1 is LGHNA and CDR2 is YNFKEQ. The CDR3 sequence is 14 residues long. The CDR3 DNA sequence: TGTGCCAGCAGCCAAGATTTATGGGGTTACGAGCAGTACTTC. Residues: CASSQDLWGYEQYF.

The chain carries TRBV30 and TRBJ2-1, with 9 bases matching TRBD1. The CDR3 is 13 amino acids. Germline trimming cut 0 bases from V and 12 bases from J; bases unmatched to any gene: 6. Germline CDR1 reads GTSNPN; CDR2 reads SVGIG (reference sequence). The CDR3 is CAWSVQGQGRQFF. Written as DNA, the CDR3 is TGTGCCTGGAGTGTACAGGGACAGGGAAGGCAGTTCTTC.